This TCR beta chain is drawn from a study of T-cell memory formation after mild COVID-19. Germline values: CDR1 KGHDR, CDR2 SFDVKD. This CDR3 contains 14 residues. The V and J ends lost 0 bases and 5 bases respectively, with 9 bases between them. Of note for this clonotype: Its specificity is not known.

Findings and limits, study-wide: The appearance of some responding clones in pre-infection memory suggested that cross-reactive memory joined. Still unconfirmed is whether the second-wave clones peaking on day 37 recognized SARS-CoV-2.

Constant-segment primers served in 5'RACE that generated TCR alpha and TCR beta cDNA libraries bearing sample barcodes and UMIs. TCRdb re-called the 5' RACE reads with MiXCR, one entry per CDR3 protein. The profile shows under 700,000 distinct CDR3 sequences, about a fifth of them singletons. The V and J genes are TRBV24-1 and TRBJ2-5; D unclear. The receptor was derived from an adult woman who had mild COVID-19 (a few samples of this study predate the infection). Cell type and time point are not known. Sequencing was carried out using PBMCs or a T cell subset sorted from them (not recorded which). CDR3 region: CATSDLHSFETQYF. In nucleotides, the CDR3 is TGTGCCACCAGTGATTTGCACTCATTTGAGACCCAGTACTTC.